This entry lists 7 T cell receptor beta chains sequenced from one sample in a study of vaccination and CD4 T cells after COVID-19. Cultured CD4+ T cell DNA was sequenced using the Oncomine TCR Beta short-read assay. TCRdb ran MiXCR on the PCR reads and lists one entry per CDR3 protein. Of 9,000 to 13,000 distinct CDR3 sequences detected, roughly 45% appear once; the ten largest clones hold approximately 30%. As for treatment: roughly ten-day PBMC culture with coronavirus spike peptide pools or control peptides (ViraFEST assay). The antigens these receptors bind are not known. Sequenced: CD4+ T cells from blood, cultured in vitro. The receptor set was obtained from a human donor who had recovered from COVID-19.

V gene TRBV5-1 combines with J gene TRBJ1-6; D is unclear. Germline V gene sequence: CDR1 SGHRS, CDR2 YFSETQ. The length of the CDR3 is 15 residues. The V end lost 4 bases, the J end lost 7 bases, and 15 bases lay between the germline ends. For the CDR3, the DNA is TGCGCCAGCAGCACCCGGACCGGAGGGAATTCACCCCTCCACTTT. Translating it yields CASSTRTGGNSPLHF.

This clonotype turned up a few times. The rearrangement joins TRBV5-4 to TRBJ1-2, with D uncertain. V dropped 4 bases and J dropped 2 bases, with 15 bases sitting between them. Germline V gene sequence: CDR1 SGHNT, CDR2 YYREEE (reference sequence). This CDR3 is 15 amino acids long. The CDR3 region is CASSLSRMLNYGYTF. The DNA for the CDR3 is TGTGCCAGCAGCCTTAGCCGGATGCTAAACTATGGCTACACCTTC.

V usage is TRBV2 and J usage is TRBJ1-4; D is unclear. V lost 3 bases, J lost 4 bases, and 12 bases lay in between. Germline V CDR1 and CDR2: SNHLY, FYNNEI. The CDR3 has 15 residues. In nucleotides, the CDR3 is TGTGCCAGCAGTGATGTGGTCAGAGGTAATGAAAAACTGTTTTTT. Encoded protein: CASSDVVRGNEKLFF.

The chain is built from TRBV30 and TRBJ2-2; D unresolved. Germline-derived CDR1 and CDR2 are GTSNPN and SVGIG (reference sequence). The CDR3 runs 12 residues. Trimming left V 2 bases short and J 4 bases short, with 5 bases between. The CDR3 region has the DNA TGTGCCTGGAGTCGGACCACCGGGGAGCTGTTTTTT. Encoded protein: CAWSRTTGELFF. Using reference TRBV30 and TRBJ2-2 for the parts outside the CDR3, the full variable domain is SQTIHQWPATLVQPVGSPLSLECTVEGTSNPNLYWYRQAAGRGLQLLFYSVGIGQISSEVPQNLSASRPQDRQFILSSKKLLLSDSGFYLCAWSRTTGELFFGEGSRLTVL.

This chain connects TRBV30 to TRBJ2-5; D might be TRBD1 or TRBD2, each matching 5 bases. The V end lost 5 bases, the J end lost 5 bases, and 18 bases lay between the germline ends. Germline-derived CDR1 and CDR2 are GTSNPN and SVGIG (reference sequence). This CDR3 region has 14 residues. DNA for the CDR3: TGTGCCTGGGGGGGTGGCGCCGTCGGGGAGACCCAGTACTTC. It translates to CAWGGGAVGETQYF.

This clonotype was counted only a few times. The rearrangement uses TRBV20-1 and TRBJ1-4; D remains ambiguous. Germline-derived CDR1 and CDR2 are DFQATT and SNEGSKA (reference sequence). The CDR3 loop spans 15 amino acids. Trimming shortened V by 0 bases and J by 0 bases, and 8 bases separated the two germline ends. The CDR3 here is CSARDIRATNEKLFF. DNA for the CDR3: TGCAGTGCTAGAGATATTCGGGCAACTAATGAAAAACTGTTTTTT.

The chain has TRBV18 and TRBJ2-1; D remains unclear. CDR3 size: 15 residues. Germline V gene lookup returns CDR1 KGHSH and CDR2 LQKENI. With 2 bases removed from V and 2 bases from J, the gap between germline ends came to 10 bases. Here the CDR3 DNA reads TGTGCCAGCTCACCAGGGGTCGCCACCTACAATGAGCAGTTCTTC. Protein product: CASSPGVATYNEQFF.